The 29 T cell receptor beta chains reported below all come from one sample, sequenced in a study of technical replicates of blood from several donors. Assay used: immunoSEQ multiplex PCR; TCRdb lists only in-frame clones, some missing. The sample includes about 90,000 clones, over 90% of them seen just once. Sequenced sample: T cells isolated from PBMCs. The origin of the receptors is a human donor in good health.

The chain uses TRBV2 and TRBJ1-1; D might be TRBD1 (5 bases). Germline V gives CDR1 SNHLY, CDR2 FYNNEI. The CDR3 length is 12 residues. Deletions cut 5 bases from V and 2 bases from J, with 6 bases between. For the CDR3, the DNA is TGTGCCAGCAGTTGGACAAACACTGAAGCTTTCTTT. This sequence encodes CASSWTNTEAFF.

The J gene is TRBJ1-4, the V gene TRBV14; TRBD1 matches 8 bases. V shed 4 bases, J shed 7 bases, and the junction held 5 bases outside the gene matches. CDR1 and CDR2 from the germline V gene are SGHDN and FVKESK. The CDR3 has 14 residues. DNA of the CDR3: TGTGCCAGCAGCCCCAGGGGGCGCAGTGAAAAACTGTTTTTT. It translates to CASSPRGRSEKLFF.

The chain carries TRBV18 and TRBJ1-1; D unclear. The CDR3 spans 18 residues. Trimming removed 5 bases at V and 4 bases at J, with 26 bases between. In germline, CDR1 is KGHSH, CDR2 LQKENI. The CDR3 DNA reads TGTGCCAGCTCATCACGACTCGATCGACGGGGTAGGGTCACTGAAGCTTTCTTT. Translated: CASSSRLDRRGRVTEAFF. The variable domain in full, completed from reference TRBV18 and TRBJ1-1, reads NAGVMQNPRHLVRRRGQEARLRCSPMKGHSHVYWYRQLPEEGLKFMVYLQKENIIDESGMPKERFSAEFPKEGPSILRIQQVVRGDSAAYFCASSSRLDRRGRVTEAFFGQGTRLTVV.

The chain couples TRBV7-9 to TRBJ2-1; TRBD1 is a possible D gene (5 bases). The CDR3 length is 13 residues. V lost 0 bases and J lost 10, with 10 bases in between. The germline V gene encodes CDR1 SEHNR and CDR2 FQNEAQ (reference sequence). CDR3 DNA: TGTGCCAGCAGCTTAGCGCTAGGGGCCGAGCAGTTCTTC. The encoded protein is CASSLALGAEQFF.

The chain links TRBV27 to TRBJ2-1, with 9 positions matching TRBD2. The CDR3 extends over 16 amino acids. Losses at the gene ends were 0 bases for V and 6 bases for J; bases not matched to a gene: 6. CDR1 and CDR2 from the germline V gene are MNHEY and SMNVEV (reference sequence). DNA of the CDR3: TGTGCCAGCAGTTTATCCCAGGGACTAGCCTTCAATGAGCAGTTCTTC. Translating it yields CASSLSQGLAFNEQFF.

The gene calls are TRBV5-1 and TRBJ1-2, with 10 bases fitting TRBD1. CDR3 length: 17 residues. V was clipped by 4 bases and J by 5 bases; unmatched bases: 14. CDR1 SGHRS and CDR2 YFSETQ come from the germline V gene. CDR3 bases: TGCGCCAGCAGCCAGAATCCCACCGGGACAGGGGTTTATGGCTACACCTTC. Translating it yields CASSQNPTGTGVYGYTF.

The rearrangement uses TRBV5-1 and TRBJ2-4; D is possibly TRBD2 (5 bases). V was shortened by 2 bases and J by 5 bases, with 14 bases between the two germline ends. Germline lookup yields CDR1 SGHRS and CDR2 YFSETQ. This CDR3 comprises 15 residues. The CDR3 DNA is TGCGCCAGCAGCTTAGAGGGCCTCGGGGAAAACATTCAGTACTTC. Encoded protein: CASSLEGLGENIQYF.

DNA for the CDR3: TGTGCCAGTAGTATCCTGGACAGGTCCTACGAGCAGTACTTC. Amino acids: CASSILDRSYEQYF. The chain joins TRBV19 to TRBJ2-7; 7 nucleotides align to TRBD1. The V segment lost 3 bases and the J segment 1 base; nucleotides outside the gene matches: 3. This CDR3 comprises 14 residues. CDR1 and CDR2 (germline): LNHDA, SQIVND (reference sequence).

The chain joins TRBV18 to TRBJ2-7; TRBD1 might be the D (6 bases). The CDR3 loop spans 15 amino acids. Trimming left V 1 base short and J 2 bases short, with 12 bases between. Germline V gene lookup returns CDR1 KGHSH and CDR2 LQKENI. CDR3 sequence (DNA): TGTGCCAGCTCACCACTTGGGACATCGACCTACGAGCAGTACTTC. This gives the protein CASSPLGTSTYEQYF.

This chain links TRBV7-9 with TRBJ1-4, with D possibly matching TRBD1 (6 bases). V was trimmed by 3 bases and J by 9 bases, leaving 17 bases between them. From germline, CDR1 is SEHNR and CDR2 FQNEAQ (reference sequence). This CDR3 has 15 residues. CDR3 nucleotide sequence: TGTGCCAGCAGCTTGGGCGGACAGAGGGCCCAAAAACTGTTTTTT. It specifies CASSLGGQRAQKLFF.

V usage is TRBV11-3 and J usage is TRBJ2-5, with a possible D match to TRBD1 (7 bases). With 8 bases removed from V and 1 base from J, the gap between germline ends came to 14 bases. Germline-derived CDR1 and CDR2 are SGHNT and YENEEA. This CDR3 contains 14 residues. The CDR3 region has the DNA TGTGCCAGCTCAGGGGGGCAGGGCCAAGAGACCCAGTACTTC. Translating it yields CASSGGQGQETQYF.

This sequence joins TRBV11-3 and TRBJ2-2, with 7 bases aligning to TRBD1. CDR1 SGHNT and CDR2 YENEEA come from the germline V gene. The CDR3 is 17 amino acids. Trimming removed 4 bases from V and 0 bases from J; junction bases left unmatched: 8. The CDR3 protein is CASSSPLTGPNTGELFF. The DNA of the CDR3 is TGTGCCAGCAGCTCCCCCCTGACAGGGCCGAACACCGGGGAGCTGTTTTTT.

The rearrangement joins TRBV29-1 to TRBJ1-1, with D unresolved. Germline V lookup: CDR1 SQVTM, CDR2 ANQGSEA. The CDR3 totals 14 residues. V was shortened by 3 bases and J by 0 bases, with 11 bases between the two germline ends. DNA for the CDR3: TGCAGCGTTGAGGGAGTCAATTTGAACACTGAAGCTTTCTTT. Translated: CSVEGVNLNTEAFF.

This clone has only one observation. The chain uses TRBV28 and TRBJ1-2, with D unresolved. CDR1 is MDHEN, CDR2 SYDVKM, per germline. Trimming took 6 bases from V and 0 from J, leaving 11 bases between them. This CDR3 has 14 residues. This CDR3 is CASSLLEANYGYTF. The CDR3 DNA sequence: TGTGCCAGCAGCCTCCTAGAAGCTAACTATGGCTACACCTTC.

This chain links TRBV6-1 with TRBJ2-1; D is perhaps TRBD2 (6 bases). The V gene lost 0 bases and the J gene lost 0 bases, with 15 bases spanning the gap. There are 18 residues in the CDR3. Germline assignment: CDR1 MNHNS and CDR2 SASEGT. CDR3 region: CASSEAGGAKPSYNEQFF. The CDR3 nucleotides are TGTGCCAGCAGTGAAGCGGGGGGAGCGAAACCCTCCTACAATGAGCAGTTCTTC.

J is TRBJ2-7 and V is TRBV2, with TRBD1 as a possible D gene (6 bases). The CDR3 is 15 residues long. The germline CDR1 and CDR2 sequences are SNHLY and FYNNEI. V lost 5 bases, J lost 0 bases, and 14 bases lay in between. CDR3 protein: CASSTGSSNSYEQYF. CDR3 nucleotides: TGTGCCAGCAGTACAGGGAGCTCCAACTCCTACGAGCAGTACTTC. The whole variable domain, filled in from reference TRBV2 and TRBJ2-7, reads EPEVTQTPSHQVTQMGQEVILRCVPISNHLYFYWYRQILGQKVEFLVSFYNNEISEKSEIFDDQFSVERPDGSNFTLKIRSTKLEDSAMYFCASSTGSSNSYEQYFGPGTRLTVT.

V gene TRBV30 combines with J gene TRBJ1-5; D uncertain. This CDR3 is 13 amino acids long. Germline CDR1 reads GTSNPN; CDR2 reads SVGIG (reference sequence). The V end lost 1 base, the J end lost 0 bases, and 4 bases lay between the germline ends. CDR3 bases: TGTGCCTGGAGTGATTATAGCAATCAGCCCCAGCATTTT. As protein: CAWSDYSNQPQHF.

The rearrangement uses TRBV10-1 and TRBJ2-3; TRBD2 matches 10 bases. CDR3 length equals 15 residues. Trimming at V came to 5 bases and at J to 4 bases, leaving 6 bases not matched to a gene. CDR1 WNHNN and CDR2 SYGVQD come from the germline V gene (reference sequence). The CDR3 reads CASSTEREGPDTQYF. The CDR3 DNA sequence: TGCGCCAGCAGTACTGAGCGGGAGGGCCCAGATACGCAGTATTTT.

V and J are TRBV12-1 and TRBJ1-5; the D call in the table, TRBD1, was not verified against the DNA. TRBV12-1 is annotated as a pseudogene. This CDR3 comprises 15 residues. The CDR3 region has the DNA TGTGCCAGCAGCGCCCGGACAGGGCTAAATCAGCCCCAGCATTTT. Translation gives CASSARTGLNQPQHF.

J is TRBJ2-3 and V is TRBV5-1; D ambiguous. Trimming removed 0 bases from V and 3 bases from J, with 5 bases in between. The germline CDR1 and CDR2 sequences are SGHRS and YFSETQ. CDR3 length: 13 residues. The CDR3 nucleotides are TGCGCCAGCAGCTTGGGGCAGACAGATACGCAGTATTTT. This codes for CASSLGQTDTQYF.

The CDR3 DNA reads TGCGCCAGCAGCTTGGCAGGGAATAACTATGGCTACACCTTC. Its protein is CASSLAGNNYGYTF. The chain combines TRBV5-1 with TRBJ1-2, with a possible D match to TRBD1 (5 bases). The CDR3 runs to 14 residues. CDR1 is SGHRS, CDR2 YFSETQ, per germline. The V and J ends lost 0 bases and 1 base respectively, with 7 bases between them.

The chain couples TRBV11-2 to TRBJ1-4; TRBD1 matches at 7 bases. This CDR3 region has 15 residues. Germline values: CDR1 SGHAT, CDR2 FQNNGV. Trimming removed 1 base from V and 11 bases from J; junction bases left unmatched: 10. CDR3 nucleotide sequence: TGTGCCAGCAGCTTAGGAGGGGGCGAGTTTATGAAACTGTTTTTT. Translating gives CASSLGGGEFMKLFF.

This chain joins TRBV9 and TRBJ2-5, with 11 bases that match TRBD2. In germline, CDR1 is SGDLS, CDR2 YYNGEE. The CDR3 is made up of 17 amino acids. Trimming cost V 3 bases and J 3 bases; bases outside gene matches: 10. This CDR3 is CASSAYDQLAGEETQYF. Here the CDR3 DNA reads TGTGCCAGCAGCGCCTACGACCAACTAGCGGGAGAAGAGACCCAGTACTTC.

This chain links TRBV6-1 with TRBJ2-7, with 10 bases matching TRBD2. Germline-derived CDR1 and CDR2 are MNHNS and SASEGT. The CDR3 has 16 residues. V shed 4 bases, J shed 3 bases, and the junction held 9 bases outside the gene matches. The CDR3 nucleotides are TGTGCCAGCAGTGGCGCCCTACTAGCGGGATACTACGAGCAGTACTTC. It codes for CASSGALLAGYYEQYF.

DNA of the CDR3: TGTGCCAGCAGCTTGGGAGGGGCGGGGGGGCACAATGAGCAGTTCTTC. Translated: CASSLGGAGGHNEQFF. This chain links TRBV5-4 with TRBJ2-1; TRBD2 aligns across 9 bases. CDR1 is SGHNT and CDR2 is YYREEE in the germline V gene (reference sequence). The CDR3 covers 16 residues. Losses at the gene ends were 0 bases for V and 5 bases for J; bases not matched to a gene: 6.

The V and J genes are TRBV21-1 and TRBJ2-2; TRBD1, the table's D call, was not compared with the DNA. TRBV21-1 is noted as a pseudogene. CDR3 length: 11 residues. CDR3 coding DNA: TGTGCCAGCAGGTACAGGGGGCCGCTGTTTTTT. Protein sequence: CASRYRGPLFF.

The chain couples TRBV6-5 to TRBJ2-7, with 9 bases fitting TRBD1. With V trimmed by 0 bases and J by 6 bases, 6 bases remained unmatched. CDR1 is MNHEY and CDR2 is SVGAGI in the germline V gene. This CDR3 has 15 amino acids. CDR3 coding DNA: TGTGCCAGCAGTTACTCGACAGGGGGAAGTTTCGAGCAGTACTTC. The encoded protein is CASSYSTGGSFEQYF.

This chain joins TRBV6-5 and TRBJ1-2, with 10 bases aligning to TRBD1. CDR1 is MNHEY, CDR2 SVGAGI, per germline. There are 13 residues in the CDR3. The J segment lost 7 bases and the V segment lost 10 bases, leaving 9 bases of the junction unmatched. The chain's CDR3 is CATLRQGAAGYTF. The CDR3, as DNA: TGTGCCACCCTCAGACAGGGGGCGGCTGGCTACACCTTC.

Here the CDR3 reads CASSPGVRTEAFF. CDR3 sequence (DNA): TGTGCCAGCAGCCCAGGGGTTAGGACTGAAGCTTTCTTT. The chain combines TRBV9 with TRBJ1-1, with D possibly matching TRBD1 (6 bases). CDR3 size: 13 residues. Germline CDR1 and CDR2: SGDLS and YYNGEE. Trimming cost V 4 bases and J 5 bases, with 12 bases left between them.